The 11 T cell receptor beta chains in this list originate from one sample, sequenced in a study of cytomegalovirus exposure and HLA in healthy donors listed by TCRdb under 2017. Receptor libraries were prepared by the immunoSEQ multiplex PCR assay. For the multiplex PCR, a mixture combining 60 forward primers for TCR Vbeta segments and 13 reverse primers for TCR Jbeta segments was used. In its TCRdb copy, this immuneACCESS table keeps in-frame sequences only and misses some clones. Where compared with another copy, unresolved V genes explain less than half of these, and the others have no known cause. Recorded for this sample are fewer than 200,000 clones; about 9% of them occurred a single time. The ten largest clones take up 1% to 1.5% of the sample. Input material: PBMCs. These receptors all stem from a woman aged 25 to 39 in good health and CMV-seropositive.

This clone was counted only a few times. The V gene is TRBV20-1, the J gene TRBJ1-5; D is uncertain. Germline V gene data show CDR1 as DFQATT and CDR2 as SNEGSKA (reference sequence). The CDR3 totals 10 residues. DNA for the CDR3: TGCGGGAGGAGAAGACAGCCCCAGCATTTT. This sequence encodes CGRRRQPQHF.

V and J are TRBV6-5 and TRBJ2-2; 11 bases match TRBD2. J lost 5 bases, V lost 6 bases, and 5 bases had no gene match. Germline V CDR1 and CDR2: MNHEY, SVGAGI. This CDR3 region has 15 residues. The chain's CDR3 is CASSILAGVTGELFF. The DNA for the CDR3 is TGTGCCAGCAGCATACTAGCGGGAGTAACCGGGGAGCTGTTTTTT.

The chain links TRBV18 to TRBJ2-3; D might be TRBD1 (6 bases). This CDR3 has 13 residues. Germline values: CDR1 KGHSH, CDR2 LQKENI. Between the trimmed V and J ends, which lost 5 bases and 6 bases, there was a span of 12 bases. CDR3 sequence reads: CASSTGIRDTQYF. Written as DNA, the CDR3 is TGTGCCAGCTCAACAGGGATTCGGGATACGCAGTATTTT.

A few counts support this clone. The CDR3 sequence is CASSPQGTNYEQYF. As DNA, the CDR3 is TGTGCCAGCTCACCTCAGGGGACCAACTACGAGCAGTACTTC. The chain uses TRBV18 and TRBJ2-7, with D maybe TRBD1 (6 bases). Deletions cut 3 bases from V and 3 bases from J, with 12 bases between. The CDR3 contains 14 residues. Germline assignment: CDR1 KGHSH and CDR2 LQKENI.

This chain uses TRBV19 with TRBJ2-3; TRBD1 is a possible D gene (5 bases). The CDR3 is made up of 15 amino acids. Trimming stripped 4 bases from V and 3 bases from J, with 14 bases between. Germline CDR1 and CDR2: LNHDA and SQIVND (reference sequence). The CDR3 DNA reads TGTGCCAGTAGTACGAACATGGCAGGGACAGATACGCAGTATTTT. This translates into CASSTNMAGTDTQYF.

The V call is TRBV10-3, the J call TRBJ2-5; D may be TRBD1 (6 bases). Per germline, CDR1 ENHRY and CDR2 SYGVKD. Between the trimmed V and J ends, which lost 3 bases and 1 base, there was a span of 9 bases. The CDR3 length is 14 residues. The CDR3 here is CAISEGGAQETQYF. In nucleotides, the CDR3 is TGTGCCATCAGTGAAGGGGGAGCCCAAGAGACCCAGTACTTC.

This chain joins TRBV5-1 and TRBJ2-7; 10 nucleotides line up with TRBD2. This CDR3 has 15 residues. V shed 5 bases and J 4 bases; nucleotides not matched to a gene: 9. Germline values: CDR1 SGHRS, CDR2 YFSETQ. CDR3 loop: CASSAPSGSQYEQYF. The CDR3 DNA follows: TGCGCCAGCAGTGCCCCTAGCGGGAGTCAGTACGAGCAGTACTTC.

The chain joins TRBV30 to TRBJ1-6, with D perhaps TRBD1 (5 bases). Germline loops: CDR1 GTSNPN, CDR2 SVGIG (reference sequence). The CDR3 spans 19 residues. The V and J ends lost 0 bases and 0 bases respectively, with 18 bases between them. The DNA of the CDR3 is TGTGCCTGGAGTGTACTGCAGGGCCCGTCGAGCTCCTATAATTCACCCCTCCACTTT. Translating gives CAWSVLQGPSSSYNSPLHF.

This clone has more than one count but fewer than ten. The chain carries TRBV6-1 and TRBJ2-7; weak D call: TRBD2 (6 bases). Germline CDR1 MNHNS, CDR2 SASEGT. The CDR3 is 14 residues long. V lost 2 bases and J 5 bases, leaving 13 bases between the germline ends. The CDR3 reads CASSERLVNDEQYF. CDR3 coding DNA: TGTGCCAGCAGTGAAAGACTAGTCAACGACGAGCAGTACTTC.

This clone was counted between two and nine times. CDR3 residues: CASSGTQGATYEQYF. Here the CDR3 DNA reads TGTGCCAGCAGCGGTACTCAGGGGGCGACGTACGAGCAGTACTTC. The chain carries TRBV9 and TRBJ2-7, with 8 bases fitting TRBD1. Germline-derived CDR1 and CDR2 are SGDLS and YYNGEE. V was pared by 3 bases and J by 4 bases, with 9 bases of the junction left unmatched. The CDR3 extends over 15 amino acids.

The chain joins TRBV5-1 to TRBJ2-1, with 8 bases lining up with TRBD2. Germline V gives CDR1 SGHRS, CDR2 YFSETQ. The CDR3 has 15 residues. V was pared by 4 bases and J by 4 bases, with 7 bases of the junction left unmatched. CDR3 DNA sequence: TGCGCCAGCAGCCCGGGGGGGTCCATTTACAATGAGCAGTTCTTC. Translation gives CASSPGGSIYNEQFF.